The 32 T cell receptor beta chains presented below share a single source sample, sequenced in a study of cytomegalovirus exposure and HLA in healthy donors (TCRdb year 2017). Libraries were constructed by the immunoSEQ multiplex PCR assay. The multiplex PCR relied on a mix of 60 forward primers for TCR Vbeta segments and 13 reverse primers for TCR Jbeta segments. Entries here come from immuneACCESS through TCRdb and include only in-frame sequences with V and J called. Some clones fail to appear in such tables; in the studies checked, an unresolved V gene covers under half of the shortfall, and the cause of the remainder is unknown. In this sample the table shows about 190,000 clones, 87% of which occur a single time. The top ten clonotypes cover 1% to 1.5% of the sample. Sequencing was performed on PBMCs. Source of these receptors: a man between 25 and 39 years old in good health and CMV-seronegative.

The chain combines TRBV27 with TRBJ2-2; 8 bases match TRBD1. The V and J ends lost 6 bases and 5 bases, in that order; junction bases with no gene match: 8. Germline CDR1 and CDR2: MNHEY and SMNVEV (reference sequence). The length of the CDR3 is 15 residues. The CDR3 loop reads CASRERDRLTGELFF. The DNA for the CDR3 is TGTGCCAGCAGGGAGAGGGACAGGTTGACCGGGGAGCTGTTTTTT.

CDR3 sequence: CASSLPDSEEQFF. CDR3 coding DNA: TGTGCCAGCAGCTTACCTGATAGCGAGGAGCAGTTCTTC. The gene calls are TRBV7-9 and TRBJ2-1; the D gene is possibly TRBD2 (5 bases). Germline CDR1 reads SEHNR; CDR2 reads FQNEAQ (reference sequence). The CDR3 sequence is 13 residues long. The V end was cut by 2 bases, the J end by 10 bases, with 12 bases between.

This sequence joins TRBV2 and TRBJ2-3; 15 positions agree with TRBD2. CDR3 length: 16 amino acids. Trimming cost V 3 bases and J 4 bases; bases outside gene matches: 2. Germline values: CDR1 SNHLY, CDR2 FYNNEI. The CDR3 loop is CASSEGTSGRPDTQYF. CDR3 sequence (DNA): TGTGCCAGCAGTGAGGGGACTAGCGGGAGGCCAGATACGCAGTATTTT.

The chain has TRBV28 and TRBJ2-5; 9 nucleotides agree with TRBD1. Germline V gene lookup returns CDR1 MDHEN and CDR2 SYDVKM. The J segment lost 4 bases and the V segment lost 5 bases, leaving 11 bases of the junction unmatched. This CDR3 contains 16 residues. The CDR3: CASSVTTGGRRETQYF. DNA of the CDR3: TGTGCCAGCAGTGTCACTACAGGGGGCAGGAGAGAGACCCAGTACTTC.

This chain uses TRBV6-5 with TRBJ2-1, with TRBD2 identical over 7 bases. Per the germline V gene, CDR1 is MNHEY and CDR2 is SVGAGI. The CDR3 is 13 amino acids. The J segment lost 8 bases and the V segment lost 6 bases, leaving 7 bases of the junction unmatched. The CDR3 nucleotides read TGTGCCAGCAGCCCGATCCGGGGGGATGAGCAGTTCTTC. This encodes CASSPIRGDEQFF.

The chain couples TRBV10-3 to TRBJ2-2, with D perhaps TRBD2 (6 bases). With 10 bases removed from V and 3 bases from J, the gap between germline ends came to 18 bases. CDR3 length: 15 amino acids. Germline CDR1 is ENHRY and CDR2 is SYGVKD. The CDR3, as DNA: TGTGCCACGCTGTATCGGGGACTCGACACCGGGGAGCTGTTTTTT. This sequence encodes CATLYRGLDTGELFF.

The chain combines TRBV6-1 with TRBJ1-5; D is undetermined. V was clipped by 6 bases and J by 3 bases, with 9 bases between them. The germline CDR1 and CDR2 sequences are MNHNS and SASEGT. The CDR3 spans 13 residues. CDR3 sequence: CASSPSPNQPQHF. Written as DNA, the CDR3 is TGTGCCAGCAGCCCTTCCCCCAATCAGCCCCAGCATTTT.

Here the CDR3 reads CASSLGLAGEIHEQFF. The CDR3 nucleotides are TGTGCCAGCAGCTTAGGGCTAGCGGGAGAAATCCATGAGCAGTTCTTC. The chain has TRBV7-9 and TRBJ2-1; TRBD2 aligns across 10 bases. This CDR3 comprises 16 residues. After removal of 1 base from V and 8 bases from J, the junction contained 8 bases not matched to a gene. Germline CDR1 and CDR2: SEHNR and FQNEAQ (reference sequence). The full variable domain, completed using reference TRBV7-9 and TRBJ2-1, is DTGVSQNPRHKITKRGQNVTFRCDPISEHNRLYWYRQTLGQGPEFLTYFQNEAQLEKSRLLSDRFSAERPKGSFSTLEIQRTEQGDSAMYLCASSLGLAGEIHEQFFGPGTRLTVL.

This clone was counted many times. The gene calls are TRBV5-6 and TRBJ2-2, with D possibly matching TRBD2 (6 bases). CDR1 is SGHDT and CDR2 is YYEEEE in the germline V gene. Trimming left V 4 bases short and J 7 bases short, with 11 bases between. The CDR3 is 13 amino acids. Here the CDR3 DNA reads TGTGCCAGCAGCCCTAGCGTCGGCGGGGAGCTGTTTTTT. Its translation: CASSPSVGGELFF.

This clone was picked up one time. The rearrangement uses TRBV7-9 and TRBJ1-4; 7 bases align to TRBD1. The V segment lost 4 bases and the J segment 0 bases; nucleotides outside the gene matches: 5. Germline V gene lookup returns CDR1 SEHNR and CDR2 FQNEAQ (reference sequence). The CDR3 contains 16 residues. CDR3 sequence reads: CASSSSQGATNEKLFF. DNA for the CDR3: TGTGCCAGCAGCTCCAGTCAGGGGGCAACTAATGAAAAACTGTTTTTT.

The chain couples TRBV4-3 to TRBJ1-2; maybe TRBD1 (6 bases). Trimming stripped 0 bases from V and 0 bases from J, with 14 bases between. The length of the CDR3 is 17 residues. From germline, CDR1 is LGHNA and CDR2 YSLEER. DNA of the CDR3: TGCGCCAGCAGCCAAGATGGGGGGGGCAAATCTAACTATGGCTACACCTTC. It codes for CASSQDGGGKSNYGYTF.

This chain links TRBV2 with TRBJ2-7; TRBD2 matches at 15 bases. Germline V gene data show CDR1 as SNHLY and CDR2 as FYNNEI. The junction had 12 bases not matched to a gene; V was cut back by 5 bases and J by 4 bases. This CDR3 contains 18 residues. This CDR3 reads CASSIRTSGGAGSYEQYF. The DNA for the CDR3 is TGTGCCAGCAGTATCCGGACTAGCGGGGGGGCGGGTTCGTACGAGCAGTACTTC.

The gene calls are TRBV28 and TRBJ1-2; maybe TRBD1 (6 bases). The CDR3 loop spans 13 amino acids. The germline gives CDR1 MDHEN, CDR2 SYDVKM. Trimming stripped 6 bases from V and 4 bases from J, with 12 bases between. CDR3 residues: CASRLQGSYGYTF. The CDR3 bases are TGTGCCAGCAGACTACAGGGAAGCTATGGCTACACCTTC.

This chain joins TRBV5-6 and TRBJ2-7, with D perhaps TRBD2 (5 bases). This CDR3 has 11 residues. Looked up from germline, CDR1 is SGHDT and CDR2 is YYEEEE. The V and J ends lost 3 bases and 7 bases respectively, with 8 bases between them. Here the CDR3 reads CASSWRGEQYF. The CDR3 DNA reads as TGTGCCAGCAGCTGGAGAGGGGAGCAGTACTTC.

The rearrangement joins TRBV28 to TRBJ1-4; TRBD1 aligns across 7 bases. Looked up from germline, CDR1 is MDHEN and CDR2 is SYDVKM. This CDR3 contains 16 residues. With 10 bases clipped from V and 1 base from J, the junction kept 12 bases outside the gene matches. For the CDR3, the DNA is TGTGCCACCGTGAGAGGGGGCGGTAGAACTAATGAAAAACTGTTTTTT. Translating it yields CATVRGGGRTNEKLFF.

The chain employs TRBV10-1 and TRBJ2-7, with D possibly TRBD1 on 6 matching bases. Germline assignment: CDR1 WNHNN and CDR2 SYGVQD (reference sequence). V dropped 0 bases and J dropped 6 bases, with 12 bases sitting between them. The CDR3 consists of 14 residues. The CDR3 DNA reads as TGCGCCAGCAGTGAGTCTCAGGGGAGTCGCGAGCAGTACTTC. It codes for CASSESQGSREQYF.

This chain joins TRBV4-2 and TRBJ2-2; 8 nucleotides align to TRBD2. Losses at the gene ends were 4 bases for V and 2 bases for J; bases not matched to a gene: 12. The CDR3 contains 18 residues. Looked up from germline, CDR1 is LGHNA and CDR2 is YNFKEQ. CDR3 amino acids: CASSPQAIAGLNTGELFF. The CDR3 nucleotides read TGTGCCAGCAGCCCGCAAGCTATAGCGGGGCTCAACACCGGGGAGCTGTTTTTT.

The chain joins TRBV10-3 to TRBJ1-2; D gene ambiguous. Per germline, CDR1 ENHRY and CDR2 SYGVKD. V dropped 2 bases and J dropped 4 bases, with 11 bases sitting between them. The CDR3 is 14 residues long. CDR3 sequence reads: CAISEREIGYGYTF. The CDR3 region has the DNA TGTGCCATCAGTGAGAGGGAGATAGGCTATGGCTACACCTTC.

This chain uses TRBV6-1 with TRBJ2-7, with 14 nucleotides matching TRBD2. After removal of 0 bases from V and 3 bases from J, the junction contained 4 bases not matched to a gene. Germline V gene sequence: CDR1 MNHNS, CDR2 SASEGT. The CDR3 runs to 17 residues. Here the CDR3 DNA reads TGTGCCAGCAGTGAAGCAGGGACTAGCGGGGGCTACTACGAGCAGTACTTC. Translating gives CASSEAGTSGGYYEQYF.

This chain uses TRBV2 with TRBJ2-7, with TRBD2 matching 16 bases. The CDR3 runs to 14 residues. Per the germline V gene, CDR1 is SNHLY and CDR2 is FYNNEI. The V and J ends lost 6 bases and 9 bases, in that order; junction bases with no gene match: 5. For the CDR3, the DNA is TGTGCCAGCAGACCGGGACTAGCGGGAGGGCGGCAGTACTTC. Protein sequence: CASRPGLAGGRQYF.

This clone was counted a few times. The chain employs TRBV6-1 and TRBJ2-1; D is unclear. This CDR3 region has 13 residues. In germline, CDR1 is MNHNS, CDR2 SASEGT. The V and J ends lost 6 bases and 8 bases respectively, with 14 bases between them. CDR3 region: CASSPYYTYEQFF. CDR3 bases: TGTGCCAGCAGCCCCTATTATACTTATGAGCAGTTCTTC.

This clone has a handful of counts. Its ends do not fully match the called genes, so a read error is possible. This chain joins TRBV11-2 and TRBJ2-6; 7 bases map to TRBD1. The CDR3 contains 19 residues. Germline V lookup: CDR1 SGHAT, CDR2 FQNNGV. DNA for the CDR3: TGTGCCAGCAGCTCGACCTGGGACAGACTAAGCTCTGGGGCCAACGGCCTGACTTTC. It translates to CASSSTWDRLSSGANGLTF.

This CDR3 reads CASSIIRTASSGNTIYF. In DNA, the CDR3 is TGTGCCAGTAGTATAATTCGGACAGCGAGCTCTGGAAACACCATATATTTT. The chain uses TRBV19 and TRBJ1-3; tentative D call: TRBD1 (6 bases). Germline CDR1 is LNHDA and CDR2 is SQIVND (reference sequence). V was pared by 2 bases and J by 0 bases, with 14 bases between. This CDR3 contains 17 residues.

The chain is built from TRBV4-1 and TRBJ2-5, with 7 bases aligning to TRBD1. V was clipped by 1 base and J by 9 bases; unmatched bases: 14. Germline V gene lookup returns CDR1 MGHRA and CDR2 YSYEKL. This CDR3 spans 16 amino acids. The CDR3 is CASSQGVDRALSPQYF. DNA for the CDR3: TGCGCCAGCAGCCAAGGAGTCGACAGGGCCCTTAGTCCCCAGTACTTC.

Only one count was recorded for this clone. Written as DNA, the CDR3 is TGTGCCAGCAACAGGGCCGGGGGGGACTTCTCCTACGAGCAGTACTTC. Protein: CASNRAGGDFSYEQYF. The chain uses TRBV7-2 and TRBJ2-7; TRBD2 agrees at 8 bases. The CDR3 sequence is 16 residues long. The J segment lost 0 bases and the V segment lost 7 bases, leaving 11 bases of the junction unmatched. The germline V gene encodes CDR1 SGHTA and CDR2 FQGNSA.

This rearrangement joins TRBV6-1 to TRBJ1-5; TRBD1 matches 9 bases. Germline V gene sequence: CDR1 MNHNS, CDR2 SASEGT. CDR3 length equals 14 residues. The junction had 5 bases not matched to a gene; V was cut back by 6 bases and J by 5 bases. Written as DNA, the CDR3 is TGTGCCAGCAGCGTACAGGGGGCATATCAGCCCCAGCATTTT. As protein: CASSVQGAYQPQHF.

V and J are TRBV18 and TRBJ2-5; TRBD1 matches 9 bases. CDR1 and CDR2 from the germline V gene are KGHSH and LQKENI. Germline trimming cut 1 base from V and 2 bases from J; bases unmatched to any gene: 5. CDR3 length equals 16 residues. The CDR3 bases are TGTGCCAGCTCACCACTTACCGGGACAGGGCAAGAGACCCAGTACTTC. The encoded protein is CASSPLTGTGQETQYF.

The chain couples TRBV18 to TRBJ1-2, with TRBD1 identical over 8 bases. V was clipped by 3 bases and J by 6 bases; unmatched bases: 9. The CDR3 has 15 residues. Germline values: CDR1 KGHSH, CDR2 LQKENI. CDR3 nucleotides: TGTGCCAGCTCACCCCAGGACAGGGATTACGATGGCTACACCTTC. Translating gives CASSPQDRDYDGYTF.

The chain employs TRBV18 and TRBJ1-6; no clear D. CDR3 length: 12 residues. Trimming pared 7 bases from V and 8 bases from J, leaving 9 bases between. Germline V lookup: CDR1 KGHSH, CDR2 LQKENI. The CDR3 DNA is TGTGCCAGCTTCCTCGTAGATTCACCCCTCCACTTT. It codes for CASFLVDSPLHF. Drawing the rest from reference TRBV18 and TRBJ1-6, the complete variable domain is NAGVMQNPRHLVRRRGQEARLRCSPMKGHSHVYWYRQLPEEGLKFMVYLQKENIIDESGMPKERFSAEFPKEGPSILRIQQVVRGDSAAYFCASFLVDSPLHFGNGTRLTVT.

The rearrangement joins TRBV6-1 to TRBJ1-4; no clear D. The V end was cut by 4 bases, the J end by 7 bases, with 13 bases between. Per the germline V gene, CDR1 is MNHNS and CDR2 is SASEGT. The CDR3 sequence is 14 residues long. The CDR3 sequence: CASSGGEGSEKLFF. Here the CDR3 DNA reads TGTGCCAGCAGTGGGGGAGAAGGGAGTGAAAAACTGTTTTTT.

V gene TRBV6-1 combines with J gene TRBJ1-5, with 9 bases matching TRBD1. The junction had 7 bases not matched to a gene; V was cut back by 4 bases and J by 0 bases. Per germline, CDR1 MNHNS and CDR2 SASEGT. This CDR3 has 17 residues. This CDR3 reads CASSAPGQGDSNQPQHF. CDR3 nucleotide sequence: TGTGCCAGCAGTGCTCCGGGACAGGGAGATAGCAATCAGCCCCAGCATTTT.

CDR3 protein: CASSSIRKSGEKLFF. As DNA, the CDR3 is TGTGCCAGCAGTTCGATCAGGAAATCAGGAGAAAAACTGTTTTTT. The J gene is TRBJ1-4, the V gene TRBV28; no clear D gene. The CDR3 runs 15 residues. Germline CDR1 is MDHEN and CDR2 is SYDVKM. Trimming removed 4 bases at V and 8 bases at J, with 17 bases between.